A selection of T cell receptor beta chains follows, all from one sample in a study of response to subunit inactivated influenza vaccine. A single record per CDR3 protein comes from TCRdb applying MiXCR to the RT-PCR reads. Of about 520,000 distinct CDR3 sequences in the sample, around 7.7% are singletons; the top ten hold about 12%. The specimen was PBMCs from blood, collected about 23 months after vaccination. The receptors derive from a man between 50 and 75 years old who received an inactivated influenza vaccine. The CDR3 runs from the conserved cysteine through the conserved F or W. The order of the fields is clone size, D gene, J gene, V gene, CDR3 protein, CDR3 DNA. A D gene is named only where the DNA matches it firmly. Clone size is stated in some rows and not others, as once, few, many or a class when expanded.

abundance: -
d_gene: -
j_gene: TRBJ1-5
v_gene: TRBV20-1
CDR3aa: CSAPILGPNQPQHF
CDR3nt: TGCAGTGCTCCCATTCTGGGACCCAATCAGCCCCAGCATTTT

abundance: many
d_gene: -
j_gene: TRBJ2-5
v_gene: TRBV20-1
CDR3aa: CSARSREPQETQYF
CDR3nt: TGCAGTGCTCGGAGTCGGGAACCTCAAGAGACCCAGTACTTC

abundance: few
d_gene: -
j_gene: TRBJ1-1
v_gene: TRBV15
CDR3aa: CATSSPGNAEAFF
CDR3nt: TGTGCCACCAGCAGCCCGGGTAACGCTGAAGCTTTCTTT

abundance: many
d_gene: TRBD2
j_gene: TRBJ2-5
v_gene: TRBV7-6
CDR3aa: CASSQDSPSGGAETQYF
CDR3nt: TGTGCCAGCAGCCAAGATTCCCCTAGCGGGGGCGCGGAGACCCAGTACTTC

abundance: -
d_gene: -
j_gene: TRBJ2-7
v_gene: TRBV5-8
CDR3aa: CASSLPTRIEQYF
CDR3nt: TGTGCCAGCAGCCTCCCGACAAGGATAGAGCAGTACTTC

abundance: -
d_gene: TRBD1
j_gene: TRBJ2-7
v_gene: TRBV12-3/TRBV12-4
CDR3aa: CASSLGQGDIYEQYF
CDR3nt: TGTGCCAGCAGTTTAGGACAGGGGGACATCTACGAGCAGTACTTC

abundance: few
d_gene: -
j_gene: TRBJ2-3
v_gene: TRBV12-3/TRBV12-4
CDR3aa: CASSQEGRADTQYF
CDR3nt: TGTGCCAGCAGTCAGGAGGGCCGGGCAGATACGCAGTATTTT

abundance: few
d_gene: TRBD1
j_gene: TRBJ1-2
v_gene: TRBV5-1
CDR3aa: CASSPGQKDGYTF
CDR3nt: TGCGCCAGCAGCCCGGGACAGAAAGATGGCTACACCTTC

abundance: -
d_gene: -
j_gene: TRBJ2-7
v_gene: TRBV29-1
CDR3aa: CSVGTGYEQYF
CDR3nt: TGCAGCGTGGGAACAGGCTACGAGCAGTACTTC

abundance: few
d_gene: TRBD1
j_gene: TRBJ2-1
v_gene: TRBV24-1
CDR3aa: CATSDPHRGFDEQFF
CDR3nt: TGTGCCACCAGTGATCCCCACAGGGGGTTCGATGAGCAGTTCTTC

abundance: many
d_gene: -
j_gene: TRBJ2-3
v_gene: TRBV29-1
CDR3aa: CSVDGGTDTQYF
CDR3nt: TGCAGCGTTGACGGTGGCACAGATACGCAGTATTTT

abundance: few
d_gene: -
j_gene: TRBJ2-7
v_gene: TRBV7-2
CDR3aa: CASSLNPGPYEQYF
CDR3nt: TGTGCCAGCAGCTTGAACCCCGGGCCGTACGAGCAGTACTTC

abundance: many
d_gene: TRBD2
j_gene: TRBJ2-7
v_gene: TRBV7-3
CDR3aa: CASSPSGRGGNEQYF
CDR3nt: TGTGCCAGCAGTCCCTCCGGGAGGGGAGGTAACGAGCAGTACTTC

abundance: many
d_gene: TRBD1
j_gene: TRBJ2-7
v_gene: TRBV5-1
CDR3aa: CASSWSGTGTYEQYF
CDR3nt: TGCGCCAGCAGCTGGTCCGGGACAGGTACCTACGAGCAGTACTTC

abundance: -
d_gene: -
j_gene: TRBJ2-7
v_gene: TRBV2
CDR3aa: CASSEGPAGQYF
CDR3nt: TGTGCCAGCAGTGAAGGGCCTGCTGGGCAGTACTTC

abundance: many
d_gene: TRBD2
j_gene: TRBJ2-1
v_gene: TRBV7-9
CDR3aa: CASSKGTSSNEQFF
CDR3nt: TGTGCCAGCAGCAAGGGGACTAGCAGCAATGAGCAGTTCTTC